The 9 T cell receptor beta chains below were found in one sample sequenced in a study of OX40 agonist ivuxolimab in advanced cancers. Assay used: immunoSEQ multiplex PCR; TCRdb lists only in-frame clones, some missing. The sample contains roughly 90,000 clones, roughly 90% of which appear only once. Sequencing was performed on CD4+ or CD8+ T cells sorted from blood, taken in a trial of the OX40 agonist ivuxolimab. The receptors originated from an adult with an advanced solid tumor such as melanoma, head and neck, liver or kidney cancer.

The genes are TRBV9 and TRBJ2-1; D is perhaps TRBD2 (5 bases). V dropped 2 bases and J dropped 9 bases, with 9 bases sitting between them. The CDR3 sequence is 12 residues long. Looked up from germline, CDR1 is SGDLS and CDR2 is YYNGEE. CDR3 nucleotides: TGTGCCAGCAGCGTGGACTGGGGTGAGCAGTTCTTC. This encodes CASSVDWGEQFF.

The count of this clone is one. V usage is TRBV30 and J usage is TRBJ2-7, with D perhaps TRBD1 (5 bases). In germline, CDR1 is GTSNPN, CDR2 SVGIG (reference sequence). This CDR3 is built from 14 residues. Trimming removed 2 bases at V and 3 bases at J, with 14 bases between. This CDR3 is CAWSRGFRVYEQYF. CDR3 DNA sequence: TGTGCCTGGAGTAGGGGTTTTCGAGTCTACGAGCAGTACTTC.

The chain recombines TRBV18 with TRBJ2-1; D is unresolved. This CDR3 is built from 13 residues. CDR1 and CDR2 (germline): KGHSH, LQKENI. V was trimmed by 3 bases and J by 9 bases, leaving 12 bases between them. CDR3 bases: TGTGCCAGCTCACCTCTCAAGAACGGTGAGCAGTTCTTC. It specifies CASSPLKNGEQFF.

The chain employs TRBV28 and TRBJ2-7, with TRBD1 identical over 7 bases. The V gene end was trimmed by 4 bases and the J gene end by 2 bases; junction bases not matched to a gene: 5. CDR3 length: 14 amino acids. Germline values: CDR1 MDHEN, CDR2 SYDVKM. CDR3 in amino acids: CASSSGTVPYEQYF. CDR3 sequence (DNA): TGTGCCAGCAGTTCAGGGACAGTGCCCTACGAGCAGTACTTC.

The chain has TRBV30 and TRBJ1-4, with a tentative D call TRBD1 (6 bases). The germline gives CDR1 GTSNPN, CDR2 SVGIG (reference sequence). Trimming stripped 5 bases from V and 3 bases from J, with 13 bases between. This CDR3 has 14 residues. The CDR3 sequence: CAWGTGRANEKLFF. CDR3 DNA: TGTGCCTGGGGTACAGGGAGGGCTAATGAAAAACTGTTTTTT.

The chain uses TRBV28 and TRBJ1-2; a possible D gene is TRBD1 (6 bases). The germline gives CDR1 MDHEN, CDR2 SYDVKM. V was pared by 4 bases and J by 5 bases, with 14 bases between. CDR3 size: 14 residues. DNA for the CDR3: TGTGCCAGCAGTTCAAGACAGGAGGCTTATGGCTACACCTTC. Its protein product is CASSSRQEAYGYTF.

The genes are TRBV7-9 and TRBJ1-2, with unresolved D. V was trimmed by 5 bases and J by 4 bases, leaving 14 bases between them. The CDR3 loop spans 14 amino acids. Germline CDR1 is SEHNR and CDR2 is FQNEAQ (reference sequence). The CDR3 DNA sequence: TGTGCCAGCAGCCGGCTTGAGGGCCCCTATGGCTACACCTTC. It codes for CASSRLEGPYGYTF.

This clone was recorded a few times. The V and J genes are TRBV5-1 and TRBJ2-7; 7 nucleotides agree with TRBD1. The CDR3 runs 15 residues. V gave up 3 bases and J gave up 0 bases; unmatched junction bases: 6. Germline values: CDR1 SGHRS, CDR2 YFSETQ. The CDR3 coding sequence is TGCGCCAGCAGCTCCGGGACAGCCGGCTCCTACGAGCAGTACTTC. This sequence encodes CASSSGTAGSYEQYF.

The genes are TRBV7-2 and TRBJ2-2, with D perhaps TRBD1 or TRBD2 (5 bases each). Germline CDR1 SGHTA, CDR2 FQGNSA. This CDR3 contains 15 residues. The germline V and J ends were trimmed by 5 bases and 4 bases, with 14 bases remaining between them. DNA of the CDR3: TGTGCCAGCAGCGCGACAGTGGGGAGCACCGGGGAGCTGTTTTTT. Translation gives CASSATVGSTGELFF. Based on the CDR3 plus reference TRBV7-2 and TRBJ2-2, the full variable domain is GAGVSQSPSNKVTEKGKDVELRCDPISGHTALYWYRQSLGQGLEFLIYFQGNSAPDKSGLPSDRFSAERTGGSVSTLTIQRTQQEDSAVYLCASSATVGSTGELFFGEGSRLTVL.